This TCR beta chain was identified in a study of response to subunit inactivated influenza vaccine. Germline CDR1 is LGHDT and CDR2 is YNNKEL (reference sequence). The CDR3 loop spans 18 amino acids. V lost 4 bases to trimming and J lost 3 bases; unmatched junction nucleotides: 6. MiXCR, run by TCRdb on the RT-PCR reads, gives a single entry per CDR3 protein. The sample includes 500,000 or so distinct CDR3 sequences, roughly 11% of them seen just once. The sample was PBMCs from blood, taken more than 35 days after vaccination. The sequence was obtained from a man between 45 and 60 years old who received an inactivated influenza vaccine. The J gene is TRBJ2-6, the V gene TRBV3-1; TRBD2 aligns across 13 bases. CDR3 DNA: TGTGCCAGCAGCCCCAGACTAGCGGGAGGTAGTGGGGCCAACGTCCTGACTTTC. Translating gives CASSPRLAGGSGANVLTF.